Included here is one T cell receptor beta chain sequence, with context. As yet, its antigen is unknown. V lost 1 base and J lost 2; bases outside the gene matches: 3. The CDR3 has 14 amino acids. The germline CDR1 and CDR2 sequences are SQVTM and ANQGSEA. This record comes from a study of OX40 agonist ivuxolimab in advanced cancers. On the study more broadly: Age averaged around 59 years (range roughly 23 to 79), and 82.7% were male. Study-level results: The study found that CD8+ T cells averaged more expanded clones than CD4+.

Method: immunoSEQ multiplex PCR; TCRdb's copy keeps in-frame clones and lacks some. Among tens of thousands of clones, more than 85% were seen once, and the ten largest hold roughly 7.4%. This sample comprised CD4+ or CD8+ T cells sorted from blood, obtained in a trial of the OX40 agonist ivuxolimab. This chain links TRBV29-1 with TRBJ2-7, with 9 nucleotides matching TRBD2. This TCR was sampled from an adult with an advanced solid tumor such as melanoma, head and neck, liver or kidney cancer. The CDR3: CSVEVAGVTYEQYF. The CDR3 coding sequence is TGCAGCGTTGAAGTAGCGGGAGTCACCTACGAGCAGTACTTC.